This T cell receptor (beta chain) derives from a study of CD8+CD57+ T cells in acquired aplastic anemia (dated by TCRdb to the late 2010s). A note on the overall study: A mean of around 3 ug of DNA, ranging from about 0.19 to 27.4 ug, was extracted from sorted CD4+ and CD8+ cells. A CD8+CD57+ expansion meant a frequency higher than the mean frequency seen in healthy subjects. Results and caveats for the whole study, not just this receptor: No significant difference in CD8+ Simpson's diversity was found between patients and healthy controls (P=0.060). Roughly 30 CD8+ CDR3 sequences were found to be shared between patients and controls, but these sequences appeared to be highly expressed in patients and within the immunodominant clones of the patients.

About this clonotype itself: Its antigen target is currently unknown. Base-call qualities are not available, and no considerably larger clone is one nucleotide away.

The patients picked for sequencing were ones in whom flow cytometry had shown an expansion of CD8+CD57+ cells. Every patient had severe acquired aplastic anemia, diagnosed using the International Study of Aplastic Anemia and Agranulocytosis and Camitta criteria. At the time blood was sampled, none of the patients had received any therapy. In this study, sorted CD4+ and CD8+ T cells from the blood of healthy subjects and of severe aplastic anemia patients had their TCR repertoires deep-sequenced. In the USA, patient enrollment took place under clinicaltrials.gov protocols 00001620, 01623167, 00001397, 00071045, 00081523 and 00961064. Ficoll-Paque density gradient centrifugation was used to isolate peripheral blood mononuclear cells. CD4+ and CD8+ T cells were sorted by FACS or magnetic beads before DNA extraction. From its cysteine to its phenylalanine, the CDR3 spans 13 amino acids. Kept here is only the CDR3 DNA, which spans 39 bases and is read in frame from base 1. As encoded in the germline V gene, CDR1 is SGHAT while CDR2 is FQNNGV. V is reduced by 5 bases and J by 4 bases, leaving a spacing of 6 bases between them.

TCR beta VDJ combination and CDR3 sequence profiling used genomic DNA as the template. An Illumina HiSeq 2000 was used for TCR repertoire sequencing. Under the source paper's analysis protocol: TRBV/TRBJ rearrangement plots, CDR3 size and DJ length profiles, and Simpson's diversity index were used to assess repertoires. Whichever DNA sequence was most abundant in the deep sequencing data was defined as the immunodominant clone. CDR3 amino acid sequences were checked for sharing between subjects and were compared against published repertoires and the VDJdb database. TCRdb's own reprocessing of the public reads used fastp at Q25 and MiXCR and kept productive beta chains. Identical CDR3 proteins give one entry, which carries the most common genes and DNA. The V and J calls, along with clone size, are taken from TCRdb and not from the paper's own processing. This sample has fewer than 250,000 distinct CDR3 sequences in its table, and around half of those were observed once. The ten largest clonotypes hold over 7.5% of the sample.

Sequenced input: sorted CD4+, CD8+, or CD8+CD57+ T cells (not recorded which) from PBMCs. This clonotype originated in a human donor with aplastic anemia. The V and J genes are TRBV11-2 and TRBJ2-6; the D gene assignment is ambiguous. The sequence in DNA is TGTGCCAGCAGCCCGACGGGGGCCAACGTCCTGACTTTC. It encodes CASSPTGANVLTF.